This T cell receptor (beta chain) is from a study of shared clonotypes between healthy human individuals (dated by TCRdb to about 2020). Study-level background: The cohort included a few men and a couple of women between 18 and 49 years of age. Libraries were prepared and TCR repertoires were sequenced by different laboratories using diverse techniques, in order to increase sequencing depth and limit assay-specific biases. Leukapheresis yielded between about 0.94 and 8.9 billion PBMCs per donor. Blood TCR repertoires of about 5 healthy adults were deeply sequenced to estimate repertoire size and the extent of clonotype sharing between individuals. Broader findings and caveats from the paper: Only blood was sampled, and tissue TCR repertoires likely differ from those in blood. Pairwise subsampling led to the expectation that sequencing depth would affect the degree of clonotype sharing among donors. The small number of donors limited the genetic and exposure-history diversity represented.

TCR CDR3 regions were amplified from genomic DNA by multiplex PCR using the deep immunoSEQ assay. Genomic DNA extracted from each cell subset was distributed evenly over all wells of several immunoSEQ 96-well plates, and each plate served as one replicate. Each replicate PCR for unsorted PBMC received about 0.3 ug genomic DNA, equal to 30,000 to 35,000 T cell genomes. Genomic DNA from unsorted PBMC was sequenced over ten immunoSEQ deep assay plates. Purified libraries were quantified with a Qubit 3.0 fluorometer, sized on a Bioanalyzer 2100, and re-quantified with the KAPA Library Quantification kit. Every immunoSEQ 96-well plate was sequenced on a separate single-read 150-cycle Illumina NextSeq 550 flow cell. In the original analysis: The immunoSEQ output contained only junctional sequences without quality scores, so filtering could not match that applied to full-length reads. Sequences were annotated with PyIR, a Python wrapper for IgBLAST v1.9, and V/J genes and CDR3 were assigned using IMGT germline references. Reads were removed for weak V/J assignments (E-value above 1e-6), missing CDR3, stop codons, out-of-frame junctions, or ambiguous translated residues. V3J clonotypes were defined as sequences sharing the same inferred V gene, J gene, and CDR3 amino acid sequence. Percentage overlap between repertoires was calculated by dividing the number of shared unique clonotypes by the size of the smaller repertoire. RTK rarefaction, the Chao1 estimator, and Recon v2.1 estimates of unobserved clonotypes were used to assess repertoire richness. TCRdb took over this immuneACCESS table, retaining in-frame rearrangements with V and J assigned. Such tables are incomplete; in checked studies, under half of the missing clones stem from an unresolved V gene, and the remainder is unexplained. That table gives V, J and clone size, and the DNA gave D and trimming. Counted in this sample were about 490,000 clones; around 80% of them appeared once. The biggest ten clones account for about 11% of the sample.

Healthy HIV-negative adults with no recently reported acute infections or vaccinations were included as donors. Every donor was a Caucasian adult living in Nashville, Tennessee, USA. For unsorted samples, about 85 million PBMCs were counted and genomic DNA was extracted with the QIAamp DNA Blood Mini kit. Blood was obtained by leukapheresis, after which PBMCs were separated by Ficoll-Histopaque density gradient centrifugation and cryopreserved in liquid nitrogen vapor phase. From a lookup of the germline V gene (reference sequence), CDR1 and CDR2 are LNHNV and YYDKDF. The CDR3 holds 15 amino acids from the cysteine to the phenylalanine. Only CDR3 DNA remains: 45 bases, in frame from the first base. The germline ends are 9 bases apart after V is trimmed by 1 base and J by 2 bases. Concerning this clone: The target of this receptor is not known. No quality values exist for individual bases; no much larger clone is one base distant.

The chain is encoded by TRBV15 joined to TRBJ1-3; a tentative D call is TRBD1 (5 bases match). The source is a middle-aged woman in good health. Some clones in this sample may be carry-over from other donors' samples. Sequenced input: PBMCs. This receptor carries the CDR3 CATSRGGSTGNTIYF. The bases read TGTGCCACCAGCAGAGGGGGGAGCACTGGAAACACCATATATTTT. Full variable domain (CDR3 extended with the reference TRBV15 and TRBJ1-3 proteins): DAMVIQNPRYQVTQFGKPVTLSCSQTLNHNVMYWYQQKSSQAPKLLFHYYDKDFNNEADTPDNFQSRRPNTSFCFLDIRSPGLGDTAMYLCATSRGGSTGNTIYFGEGSWLTVV.